This T cell receptor (beta chain) was documented in a study of blood T cell repertoires in COVID-19. Study details: Sources were T cells, B-cell-depleted T cells, or PBMCs; the material itself was cDNA or gDNA.

Here immunoSEQ multiplex PCR was the method, and the copy in TCRdb shows in-frame clones only, minus some. The sample lists approximately 89,000 clones, roughly 80% occurring once. Germline CDR1 is MDHEN and CDR2 is SYDVKM. This CDR3 is 16 amino acids long. Losses at the gene ends were 5 bases for V and 2 bases for J; bases not matched to a gene: 9. The gene calls are TRBV28 and TRBJ1-3; TRBD1 aligns across 7 bases. The sample comprised peripheral blood. The TCR sequence derives from a human donor in a cohort sampled during active COVID-19. The CDR3 nucleotides are TGTGCCAGCAGTCCAACCCCCGACAGGGCTGGAAACACCATATATTTT. This translates into CASSPTPDRAGNTIYF.